This is a list of T cell receptor beta chains from one sample in a study of blood T cell repertoires in COVID-19. Method: immunoSEQ multiplex PCR; TCRdb's copy keeps in-frame clones and lacks some. The sample yields under 45,000 clones, 80% to 90% seen once. The sample was peripheral blood. The receptors come from a human donor in a cohort sampled during active COVID-19. Both conserved end residues are part of each CDR3. The order of the fields is V gene, J gene, D gene, CDR3 protein. The D gene is left open where the match is weak.

>TRBV4-2|TRBJ2-2|NA
CASSRAIAEPTGELFF
>TRBV27|TRBJ2-7|NA
CASSRLGDYEQYF
>TRBV6-4|TRBJ1-2|TRBD1
CASRPGQGEDGYTF
>TRBV25-1|TRBJ2-1|NA
CASSGEGVGFYNEQFF
>TRBV4-1|TRBJ2-3|TRBD2
CASSQETSGISTDTQYF
>TRBV7-9|TRBJ1-1|TRBD1
CASSLQTGQYAEAFF
>TRBV6-2/TRBV6-3|TRBJ2-2|TRBD2
CASSWLTSGNTGELFF
>TRBV11-1|TRBJ1-2|NA
CASSHARPGIYGYTF
>TRBV5-5|TRBJ1-2|NA
CASSLAAGSVLGYTF
>TRBV9|TRBJ2-2|NA
CASSVSVPGELFF
>TRBV3-1/TRBV3-2|TRBJ2-3|TRBD2
CASSQGWAGVRADTQYF
>TRBV5-1|TRBJ1-3|NA
CASSPLQGNTIYF
>TRBV7-3|TRBJ1-3|NA
CASSLTSGSGNTIYF
>TRBV5-1|TRBJ2-1|TRBD2
CASSPGLVHNEQFF
>TRBV19|TRBJ2-4|NA
CASSTTGSLNIQYF
>TRBV3-1/TRBV3-2|TRBJ1-1|NA
CASSQERGLAFF
>TRBV6-6|TRBJ1-4|TRBD1
CASSYFQGASNEKLFF
>TRBV5-4|TRBJ1-4|TRBD1
CASSANRGTNEKLFF
>TRBV4-1|TRBJ1-1|NA
CASSQAGGKNTEAFF
>TRBV5-1|TRBJ1-3|NA
CASSLTTGPSGNTIYF
>TRBV24-1|TRBJ1-2|NA
CAISSGSLSRGYTF
>TRBV9|TRBJ1-2|NA
CASSVDQGGGYTF
>TRBV13|TRBJ2-1|TRBD1
CATKPGTGEYNNEQFF
>TRBV3-1/TRBV3-2|TRBJ2-3|TRBD2
CASSHTSVPDTQYF
>TRBV6-5|TRBJ2-7|TRBD2
CASSPLAGGYYEQYF
>TRBV15|TRBJ1-2|NA
CATSRDRGWDGYTF
>TRBV6-5|TRBJ2-7|TRBD1
CASSFRTGDEQYF
>TRBV9|TRBJ1-5|NA
CASSSLGGTNQPQHF
>TRBV28|TRBJ2-6|NA
CASSFTLPATTNTPSGANVLTF
>TRBV18|TRBJ2-1|NA
CASSPPARGDEQFF
>TRBV7-2|TRBJ2-7|NA
CASSLVGQLYEQYF
>TRBV7-2|TRBJ1-2|NA
CASSIKLRKSANYGYTF
>TRBV19|TRBJ1-5|NA
CASSSNQPQHF
>TRBV19|TRBJ1-4|TRBD1
CASSEAGTGYEKLFF
>TRBV19|TRBJ1-1|NA
CASSAAGGIRAEAFF
>TRBV2|TRBJ1-2|NA
CASSAGGDYGYTF
>TRBV19|TRBJ2-1|TRBD2
CATAKYSGRRGGNEQFF
>TRBV5-1|TRBJ2-7|TRBD2
CASSPQPTGGSGEQYF
>TRBV27|TRBJ1-2|TRBD1
CASSGTGVHGYTF
>TRBV29-1|TRBJ2-3|NA
CSVDRGRDTDTQYF
>TRBV11-3|TRBJ2-3|NA
CASSLAAGVTDTQYF
>TRBV21-1|TRBJ2-7|NA
CASSGTRTYEQYF
>TRBV28|TRBJ1-2|NA
CASRTGGNGYTF
>TRBV6-5|TRBJ2-3|TRBD1
CASESGGIDTQYF
>TRBV7-8|TRBJ2-5|TRBD1
CASSSATGTGGETQYF
>TRBV9|TRBJ2-1|TRBD2
CASSVGLADNEQFF
>TRBV21-1|TRBJ1-3|NA
CASLYRELSGNTIYF
>TRBV5-4|TRBJ2-1|TRBD2
CASSPDGTRHNEQFF
>TRBV9|TRBJ1-2|NA
CASSVVAGRGGYTF
>TRBV18|TRBJ2-7|TRBD1
CASSKTGTGVYDEQYF
>TRBV7-2|TRBJ1-1|NA
CASSQGPNTEAFF
>TRBV29-1|TRBJ2-5|TRBD2
CSVDTGLLRALLVAPRPKRETQYF
>TRBV6-5|TRBJ1-5|TRBD1
CASRQGARSNQPQHF
>TRBV28|TRBJ2-1|TRBD2
CASSLILAGPNEQFF
>TRBV6-5|TRBJ2-7|NA
CASTHGELYEQYF